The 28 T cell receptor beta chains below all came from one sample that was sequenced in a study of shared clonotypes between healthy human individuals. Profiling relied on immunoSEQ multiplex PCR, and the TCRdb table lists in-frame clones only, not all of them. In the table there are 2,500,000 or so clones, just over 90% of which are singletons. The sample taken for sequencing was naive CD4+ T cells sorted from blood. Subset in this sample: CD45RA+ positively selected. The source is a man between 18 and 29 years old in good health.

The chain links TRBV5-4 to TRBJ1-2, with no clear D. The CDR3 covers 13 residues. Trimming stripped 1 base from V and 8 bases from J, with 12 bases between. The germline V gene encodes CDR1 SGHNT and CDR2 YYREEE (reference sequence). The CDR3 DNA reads TGTGCCAGCAGCTTGACACGGGTGAACGGCTACACCTTC. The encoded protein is CASSLTRVNGYTF. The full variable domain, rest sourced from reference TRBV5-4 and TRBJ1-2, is ETGVTQSPTHLIKTRGQQVTLRCSSQSGHNTVSWYQQALGQGPQFIFQYYREEENGRGNFPPRFSGLQFPNYSSELNVNALELDDSALYLCASSLTRVNGYTFGSGTRLTVV.

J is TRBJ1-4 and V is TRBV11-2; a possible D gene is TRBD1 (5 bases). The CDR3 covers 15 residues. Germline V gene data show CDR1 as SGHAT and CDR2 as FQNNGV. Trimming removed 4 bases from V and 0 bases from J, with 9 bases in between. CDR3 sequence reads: CASSSQGSTNEKLFF. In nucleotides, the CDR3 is TGTGCCAGCAGCTCCCAGGGTTCAACTAATGAAAAACTGTTTTTT.

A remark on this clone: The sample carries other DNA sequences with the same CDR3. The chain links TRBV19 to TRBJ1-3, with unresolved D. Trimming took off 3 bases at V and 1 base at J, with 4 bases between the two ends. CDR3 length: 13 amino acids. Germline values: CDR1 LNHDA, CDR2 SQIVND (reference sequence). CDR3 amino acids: CASSMGSGNTIYF. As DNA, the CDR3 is TGTGCCAGTAGTATGGGGTCTGGAAACACCATATATTTT.

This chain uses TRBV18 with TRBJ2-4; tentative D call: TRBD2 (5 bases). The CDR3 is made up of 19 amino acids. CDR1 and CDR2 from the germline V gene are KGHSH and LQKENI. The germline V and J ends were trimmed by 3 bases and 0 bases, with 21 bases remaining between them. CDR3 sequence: CASSPTFVTSVLAKNIQYF. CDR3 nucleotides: TGTGCCAGCTCACCGACCTTCGTCACTAGTGTTCTAGCCAAAAACATTCAGTACTTC.

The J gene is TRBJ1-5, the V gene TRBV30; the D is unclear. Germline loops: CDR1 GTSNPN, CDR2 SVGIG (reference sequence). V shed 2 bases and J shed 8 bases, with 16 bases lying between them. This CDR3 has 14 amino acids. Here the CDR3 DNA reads TGTGCCTGGAGTTCTGGAGGCGGGATAAAGCCCCAGCATTTT. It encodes CAWSSGGGIKPQHF.

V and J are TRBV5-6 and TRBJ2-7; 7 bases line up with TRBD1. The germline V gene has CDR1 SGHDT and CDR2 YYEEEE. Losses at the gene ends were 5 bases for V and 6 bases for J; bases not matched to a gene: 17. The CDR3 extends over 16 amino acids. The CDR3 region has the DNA TGTGCCAGCAGACTCTTTCAAGGAATAGGGGGCGGCGAGCAGTACTTC. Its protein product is CASRLFQGIGGGEQYF.

The CDR3 loop is CAISERQGAKETQYF. The CDR3 DNA sequence: TGTGCCATCAGTGAACGACAGGGGGCGAAAGAGACCCAGTACTTC. This chain links TRBV10-3 with TRBJ2-5; 10 bases match TRBD1. V lost 3 bases and J lost 3; bases outside the gene matches: 4. The CDR3 consists of 15 residues. The V gene's germline CDR1 is ENHRY and CDR2 SYGVKD.

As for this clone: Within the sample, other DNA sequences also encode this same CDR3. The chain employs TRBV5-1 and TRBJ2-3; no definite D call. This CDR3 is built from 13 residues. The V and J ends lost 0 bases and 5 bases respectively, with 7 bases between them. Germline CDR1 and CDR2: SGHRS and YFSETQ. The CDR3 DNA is TGCGCCAGCAGCTTGGGCCAAGGAGATACGCAGTATTTT. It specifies CASSLGQGDTQYF.

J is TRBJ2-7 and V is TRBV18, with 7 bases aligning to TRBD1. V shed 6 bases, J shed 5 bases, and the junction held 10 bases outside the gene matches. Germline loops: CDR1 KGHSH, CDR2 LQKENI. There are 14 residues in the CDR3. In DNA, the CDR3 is TGTGCCAGCTCCGTAAACAGGGGCCCCGACGAGCAGTACTTC. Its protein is CASSVNRGPDEQYF.

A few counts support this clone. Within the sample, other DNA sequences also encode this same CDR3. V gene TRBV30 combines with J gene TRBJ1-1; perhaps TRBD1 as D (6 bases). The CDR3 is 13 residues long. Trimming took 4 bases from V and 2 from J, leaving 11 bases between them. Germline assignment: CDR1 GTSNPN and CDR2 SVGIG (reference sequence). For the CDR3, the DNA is TGTGCCTGGACCCGACAGGCCAACACTGAAGCTTTCTTT. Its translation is CAWTRQANTEAFF.

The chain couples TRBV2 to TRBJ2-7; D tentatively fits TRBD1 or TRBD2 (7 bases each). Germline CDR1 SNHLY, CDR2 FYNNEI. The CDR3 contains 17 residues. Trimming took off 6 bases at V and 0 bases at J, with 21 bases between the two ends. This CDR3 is CASRGGVKTGISYEQYF. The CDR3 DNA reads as TGTGCCAGCAGGGGGGGGGTAAAGACAGGGATCTCCTACGAGCAGTACTTC.

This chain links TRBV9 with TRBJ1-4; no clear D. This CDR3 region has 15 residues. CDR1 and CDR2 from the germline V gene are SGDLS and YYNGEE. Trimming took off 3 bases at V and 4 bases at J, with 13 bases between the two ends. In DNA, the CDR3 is TGTGCCAGCAGCGAGTCCCTCCGAGGTAATGAAAAACTGTTTTTT. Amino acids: CASSESLRGNEKLFF. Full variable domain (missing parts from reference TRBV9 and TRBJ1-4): DSGVTQTPKHLITATGQRVTLRCSPRSGDLSVYWYQQSLDQGLQFLIQYYNGEERAKGNILERFSAQQFPDLHSELNLSSLELGDSALYFCASSESLRGNEKLFFGSGTQLSVL.

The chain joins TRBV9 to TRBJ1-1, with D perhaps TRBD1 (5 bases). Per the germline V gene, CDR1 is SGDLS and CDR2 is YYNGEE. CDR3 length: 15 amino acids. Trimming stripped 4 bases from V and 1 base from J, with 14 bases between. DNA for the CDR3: TGTGCCAGCAGCCTGGAAGGGGAGAAGAACACTGAAGCTTTCTTT. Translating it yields CASSLEGEKNTEAFF.

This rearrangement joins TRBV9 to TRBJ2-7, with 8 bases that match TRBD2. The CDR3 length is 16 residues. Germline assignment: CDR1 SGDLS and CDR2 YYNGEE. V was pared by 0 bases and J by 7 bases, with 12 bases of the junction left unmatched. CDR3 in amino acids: CASSVGGDSGVGEQYF. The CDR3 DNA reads TGTGCCAGCAGCGTAGGGGGTGATAGCGGGGTTGGTGAGCAGTACTTC.

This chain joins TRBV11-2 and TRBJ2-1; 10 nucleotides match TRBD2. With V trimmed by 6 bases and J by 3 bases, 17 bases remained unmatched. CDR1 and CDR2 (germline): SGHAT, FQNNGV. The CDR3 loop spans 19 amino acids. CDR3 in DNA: TGTGCCAGCAGGTTTCTAGGAAAGGAAGCGGGAGGGTTCTACAATGAGCAGTTCTTC. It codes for CASRFLGKEAGGFYNEQFF.

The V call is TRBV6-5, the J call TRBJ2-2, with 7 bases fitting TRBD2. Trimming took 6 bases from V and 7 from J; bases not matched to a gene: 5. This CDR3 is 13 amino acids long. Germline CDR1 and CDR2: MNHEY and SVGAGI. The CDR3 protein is CASRILANGELFF. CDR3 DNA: TGTGCCAGCAGGATACTAGCGAACGGGGAGCTGTTTTTT.

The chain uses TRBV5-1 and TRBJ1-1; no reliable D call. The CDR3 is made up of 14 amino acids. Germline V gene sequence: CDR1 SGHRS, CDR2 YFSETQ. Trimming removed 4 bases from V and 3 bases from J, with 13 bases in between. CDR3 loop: CASSPGRRDTEAFF. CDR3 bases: TGCGCCAGCAGCCCCGGGCGAAGGGACACTGAAGCTTTCTTT.

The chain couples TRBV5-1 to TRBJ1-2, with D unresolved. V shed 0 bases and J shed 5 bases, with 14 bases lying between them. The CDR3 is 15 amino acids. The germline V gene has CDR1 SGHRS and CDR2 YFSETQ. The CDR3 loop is CASSLEGSVDYGYTF. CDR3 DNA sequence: TGCGCCAGCAGCTTGGAAGGCAGTGTGGATTATGGCTACACCTTC.

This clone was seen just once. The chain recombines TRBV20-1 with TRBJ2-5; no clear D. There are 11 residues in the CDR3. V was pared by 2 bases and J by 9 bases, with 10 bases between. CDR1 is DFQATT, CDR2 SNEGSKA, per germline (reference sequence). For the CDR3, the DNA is TGCAGTGCTAGATCCCTCGAGGCCCAGTACTTC. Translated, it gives CSARSLEAQYF.

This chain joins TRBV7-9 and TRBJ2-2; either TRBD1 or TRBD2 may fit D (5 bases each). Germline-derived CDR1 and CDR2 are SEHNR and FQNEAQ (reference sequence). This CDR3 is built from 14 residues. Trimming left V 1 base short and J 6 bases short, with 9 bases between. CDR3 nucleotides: TGTGCCAGCAGCTTAGGCCAGGGACCCGGGGAGCTGTTTTTT. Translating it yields CASSLGQGPGELFF.

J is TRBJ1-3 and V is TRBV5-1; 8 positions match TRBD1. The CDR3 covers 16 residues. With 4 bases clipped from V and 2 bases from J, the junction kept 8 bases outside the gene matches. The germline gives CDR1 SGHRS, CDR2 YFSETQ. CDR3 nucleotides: TGCGCCAGCAGCCAGGACGGACAGGGTACTGGAAACACCATATATTTT. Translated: CASSQDGQGTGNTIYF.

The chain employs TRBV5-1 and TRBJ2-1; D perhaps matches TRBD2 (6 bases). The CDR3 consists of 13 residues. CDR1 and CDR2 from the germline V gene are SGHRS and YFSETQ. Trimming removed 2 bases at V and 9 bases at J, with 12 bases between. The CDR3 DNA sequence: TGCGCCAGCAGCTTCGGGGGAATGGTTGAGCAGTTCTTC. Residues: CASSFGGMVEQFF.

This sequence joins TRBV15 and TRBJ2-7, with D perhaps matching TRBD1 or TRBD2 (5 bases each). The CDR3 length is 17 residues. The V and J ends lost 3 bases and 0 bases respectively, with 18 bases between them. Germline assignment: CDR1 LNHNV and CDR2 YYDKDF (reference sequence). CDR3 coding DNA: TGTGCCACCAGCAGTGCCGGGACCTTTAGGGACTCCTACGAGCAGTACTTC. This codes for CATSSAGTFRDSYEQYF.

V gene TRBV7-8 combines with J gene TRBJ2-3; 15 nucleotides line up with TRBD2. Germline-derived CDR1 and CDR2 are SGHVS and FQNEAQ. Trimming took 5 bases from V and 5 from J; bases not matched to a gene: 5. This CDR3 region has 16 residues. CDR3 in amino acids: CASSRTSGGARDTQYF. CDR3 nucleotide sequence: TGTGCCAGCAGCCGGACTAGCGGGGGGGCTAGAGATACGCAGTATTTT.

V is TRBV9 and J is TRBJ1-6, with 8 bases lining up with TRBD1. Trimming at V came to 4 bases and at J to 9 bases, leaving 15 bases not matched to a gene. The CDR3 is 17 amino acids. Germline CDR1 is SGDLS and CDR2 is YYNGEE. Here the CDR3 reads CASSQAMRQGLVSPLHF. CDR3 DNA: TGTGCCAGCAGCCAAGCCATGCGACAGGGGCTGGTTTCACCCCTCCACTTT.

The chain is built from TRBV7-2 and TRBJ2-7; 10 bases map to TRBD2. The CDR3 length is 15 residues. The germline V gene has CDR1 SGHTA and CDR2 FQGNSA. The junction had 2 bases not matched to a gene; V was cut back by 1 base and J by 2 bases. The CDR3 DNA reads TGTGCCAGCAGCTTAGAGGGGACTAGCGCCTACGAGCAGTACTTC. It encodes CASSLEGTSAYEQYF.

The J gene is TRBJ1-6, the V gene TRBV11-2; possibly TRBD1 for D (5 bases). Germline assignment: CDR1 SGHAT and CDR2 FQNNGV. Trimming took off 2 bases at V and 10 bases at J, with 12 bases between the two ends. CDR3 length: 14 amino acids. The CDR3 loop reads CASSLTTGGSPLHF. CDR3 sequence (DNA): TGTGCCAGCAGCTTAACCACGGGGGGATCACCCCTCCACTTT.

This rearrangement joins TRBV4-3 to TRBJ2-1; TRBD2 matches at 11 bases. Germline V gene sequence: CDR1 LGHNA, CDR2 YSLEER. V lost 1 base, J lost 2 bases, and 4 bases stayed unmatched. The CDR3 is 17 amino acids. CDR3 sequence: CASSQASSGRTYNEQFF. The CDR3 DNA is TGCGCCAGCAGCCAAGCGTCTAGCGGGAGGACCTACAATGAGCAGTTCTTC.